The clone carrying this T cell receptor (beta chain) was observed a handful of times. As yet, its antigen is unknown. This sample was taken from a study of beta chain features in type 1 diabetes. The study, taken as a whole, reports: Patients' naive, central memory and Treg TCRB repertoires seemed closer to one another than those of healthy donors. PCR, the amplification step, might favor shorter templates, equally in patients and controls. Insertions at VDJ junctions were less frequent in type 1 diabetes patients. These patients also deleted more nucleotides at the same junctions.

Via CD45RO/CCR7/CD25/CD127/CD95/CD27, cells of the CD4+ naive, central memory, regulatory and stem cell-like memory subsets were sorted. Sequencing targeted expressed TCRB transcripts, as all isolated RNA had been reverse transcribed. Data came from immunoSEQ multiplex PCR; TCRdb stores just in-frame clones and leaves some out. The profile covers 300,000 to 350,000 clones, with around 7.6% appearing a single time and 0.44% taken by the ten largest. The J segment lost 5 bases and the V segment lost 0 bases, leaving 4 bases of the junction unmatched. From germline, CDR1 is SGHTA and CDR2 FQGNSA. This CDR3 comprises 16 residues.

This receptor was identified in a woman aged 18 to 35 in good health. Sequenced sample: central memory CD4+ T cells from blood. The rearrangement joins TRBV7-2 to TRBJ2-3, with TRBD2 matching over 11 bases. The CDR3 sequence: CASSLAGLAGGDTQYF. CDR3 coding DNA: TGTGCCAGCAGCTTAGCAGGTCTAGCGGGAGGAGATACGCAGTATTTT.